The following is a TCR beta chain sequence with its context. Its specific antigen is unknown. No base quality information exists; no much larger clone differs at one position. The library was prepared using multiplex PCR. The reads were generated on an Illumina HiSeq 4000. CDR3 regions were amplified by Arm-PCR with iRepertoire HTBI primers to construct TCR beta libraries. Gel purification was performed on PCR products prior to sequencing. For the original study's pipeline: A total of roughly 58 TRBV and some 13 TRBJ segments were identified across samples and were used for gene usage analysis of CDR3 amino acid clonotypes. COPE and FqMerger were used to merge filtered high-quality paired reads into contigs. BLAST was used to align contigs to IMGT TRBV, TRBD and TRBJ reference genes, with CDR3 defined following IMGT. Highly expanded clones were defined as clonotypes with a frequency above 0.1%. Shannon entropy served as the measure of repertoire diversity, while the Gini coefficient captured V-J evenness. A clonotype found in more than one individual was treated as public. In-frame beta chains were kept once TCRdb had trimmed the public reads at Q25 with fastp and called clones with MiXCR. Rows are combined by CDR3 protein, so each entry shows the most common genes and DNA. For this entry, the V and J calls and clone size follow TCRdb and not the study's own pipeline. Present in this sample are over 500,000 distinct CDR3 sequences, approximately 15% of which were seen just once. Together, the top ten hold under 20% of the sample.

The source of the sample is a study of regulatory T cells in long-lasting Graves disease (dated by TCRdb to the early 2020s). General notes on the study: Patients with newly diagnosed Graves' disease had been on antithyroid drugs for under 3 months. Patients with persistent Graves' disease were compared with patients with newly diagnosed Graves' disease using TCR sequencing and RNA sequencing of peripheral blood. The study was registered as a clinical trial and conducted in China. TCR sequencing covered roughly 13 persistent and roughly 20 newly diagnosed Graves' disease patients, some 33 samples in total.

The CDR3 runs 15 residues from the cysteine to the phenylalanine. The read is trimmed to its CDR3 DNA, 45 bases read in frame from base 1. Sequences LNHDA (CDR1) and SQIVND (CDR2) are obtained from the germline V gene (reference sequence). The V and J ends are trimmed by 9 bases and 3 bases, leaving 20 bases between them. The study at large found these results: Peripheral blood alone was examined, since thyroid tissue, which constituted the primary lesion, could not be accessed. Patients with persistent disease shared more public clonotypes (under 3,000) than newly diagnosed patients did (roughly 970). Persistent Graves' disease patients showed lower TCR Shannon entropy and fewer highly expanded clones than newly diagnosed patients, suggesting clonal expansion. Persistent disease showed preferential use of TRBV28, TRBJ1-2 and TRBJ2-5, whereas newly diagnosed disease favored TRBV20-1 and TRBJ2-1. The authors acknowledged the small sample size as a limitation that may reduce accuracy. Only the TCR beta chain was sequenced and analyzed.

The time point tag for this specimen amounts to: newly diagnosed GD, antithyroid drugs for less than 3 months. RNA was extracted from PBMCs in TRIzol for both TCR sequencing and RNA sequencing. Graves' disease was diagnosed according to American Thyroid Association guidelines. Patients were recruited from an endocrinology department in Xi'an, China. Each patient gave 7.5 to 10 milliliters of peripheral blood, collected in an EDTA anticoagulant tube. Ficoll Paque Plus density gradient separation was used to isolate PBMCs, and no additional T cell sorting was done. An Agilent 2100 Bioanalyzer and agarose gel were used to assess RNA quality, and a NanoDrop 2000 was used to measure RNA concentration. This sample was shared with a second study, whose subject was T cells in Graves' hyperthyroidism and ophthalmopathy. Per that second paper: Stable Graves' hyperthyroidism was defined as no progression to ophthalmopathy during 18 months of follow-up. Hyperthyroidism patients were newly diagnosed, had a disease duration of under 2 months, and were aged 18 to 65 years. The study excluded patients with uncontrolled infections, other autoimmune diseases, pregnancy or lactation. Clinical symptoms, serum thyroxine and TRAb, thyroid ultrasound, and orbital computed tomography formed the basis for the diagnoses. A first-round RT-PCR of the TCR CDR3 used the HTBI primer set with the Qiagen OneStep RT-PCR kit. Most expanded thyroid clonotypes (frequency above 0.001) were also detected in blood, a finding suggesting that blood repertoires may reflect thyroid immune responses. A model built on a 13 V-J signature distinguished ophthalmopathy from stable hyperthyroidism, reaching 85% to 90% sensitivity and approximately 81% specificity in cross-validation and 80%/75% in testing. In validation, progression to ophthalmopathy was predicted by the model with nearly 71% sensitivity and 72.22% specificity, a median of approximately 7.1 months before onset. TCR V-J signatures able to tell the groups apart were searched for in a discovery cohort of some 97 patients, of whom roughly 42 had Graves' ophthalmopathy and 55 to 65 had stable Graves' hyperthyroidism. Prospective prediction of ophthalmopathy was tested in an independent validation cohort of 18 to 20 hyperthyroidism patients and some 17 patients who later progressed to ophthalmopathy. The 95 to 100 discovery patients were randomly divided into training and test sets at a 7:3 ratio. The study also compared thyroid tissue and blood T-cell repertoires from five or six Graves' hyperthyroidism patients. Following sampling, methimazole starting at 30 mg daily was given to hyperthyroidism patients, and high-dose intravenous methylprednisolone was given to ophthalmopathy patients. The libraries were constructed in a second round of multiplex PCR and then size-selected and purified. The libraries were sequenced on an Illumina HiSeq2000 using paired-end 100 bp reads. Raw data were processed with SOAPnuke, discarding reads with adapters, uncalled bases, mean Phred below 15, or no exact constant-primer or identifier match. High-quality paired reads were merged with COPE v1.2.5, and unique nucleotide sequences were defined as clonotypes. MiTCR v1.1 was used to align clonotypes to the IMGT TRBV, TRBD and TRBJ reference segments. The analysis included only V-J combinations with a frequency above 0.0001, which together covered 99% to 99.2% of the repertoires. The TCS score was defined as F50 (clonal expansion) divided by E x V (chaos), with BLOSUM62-based TCRdist calculated between CDR3 peptides within each V-J. Welch's t-statistics and random forest reduced around 520 V-J features to 10 to 15, which were used in a naive Bayes classifier (R e1071). Sample size was not statistically predetermined, and blinding of investigators to group allocation was not performed. The paper reports TCR Vbeta CDR3 sequencing of some 140 peripheral blood samples: fewer than 50 ophthalmopathy, about 75 hyperthyroidism and 17 progressor patients.

The chain is assembled from TRBV19 and TRBJ1-1; matching of 6 bases hints at TRBD1 as the D gene. The sequence was obtained from a woman aged 25 to 45 with Graves disease. Donor details come from another sample of the same person, matched by shared clones. The sample consisted of peripheral blood mononuclear cells (PBMCs), taken at new diagnosis, from a patient treated with antithyroid drugs. In nucleotides, the sequence is TGTGCCAGCGAGTCAGGGGCAGGGCTGGACACTGAAGCTTTCTTT. This encodes CASESGAGLDTEAFF.